This entry features one TCR beta chain sequence. Its target is not known. The source of the sample is a study of T cells in localized non-small cell lung cancer. Study observations and caveats: Adjacent lung held a median roughly 56 of the top 100 tumor clones.

Repertoires were generated with immunoSEQ multiplex PCR, while TCRdb's copy carries only in-frame clones and drops some. The sample shows tens of thousands of clones, roughly 87% of them seen only once. V trimming: 3 bases; J trimming: 4 bases; junction bases outside the gene matches: 8. Germline CDR1 and CDR2: LNHNV and YYDKDF (reference sequence). The CDR3 runs to 16 residues. The V call is TRBV15, the J call TRBJ2-7; 11 nucleotides line up with TRBD2. This clonotype was sampled from a male donor older than 55 with stage I squamous cell lung carcinoma. This material consisted of peripheral blood, taken before any cancer treatment. The CDR3 region is CATSRGVTSGGYEQYF. The CDR3 DNA sequence: TGTGCCACCAGCAGGGGTGTCACTAGCGGGGGATACGAGCAGTACTTC. The complete variable domain, with remaining parts taken from reference TRBV15 and TRBJ2-7, reads DAMVIQNPRYQVTQFGKPVTLSCSQTLNHNVMYWYQQKSSQAPKLLFHYYDKDFNNEADTPDNFQSRRPNTSFCFLDIRSPGLGDTAMYLCATSRGVTSGGYEQYFGPGTRLTVT.